The entry below gives a single TCR beta chain sequence along with its context. Its antigen is not yet known. The input lacks base qualities; no much larger clone sits a single base away. Separate from the roughly 660-subject first cohort, the validation cohort of about 110 subjects was the group to which the donors belonged. This specimen belongs to a study of cytomegalovirus exposure and HLA in healthy donors (dated by TCRdb to about 2017). Turning to the overall study: According to a later analysis, the 100 to 150 validation repertoires were produced on the same platform as the 666 repertoires of the first cohort. The aim of the study was to test whether cataloging public T cell receptors could identify signatures of past pathogen exposure. A separate validation cohort of over 95 different subjects was used in addition to the 666-subject first cohort. To predict cytomegalovirus infection status, the study combined high-throughput TCR immunosequencing, statistical association of individual TCRs with disease status, and machine learning. What the research found in general, with its limitations: The classifier was reported to diagnose cytomegalovirus status with high specificity and sensitivity in both the original cohort and the validation cohort. The authors suggested that the approach could potentially be extended to other disease states and immunological phenotypes. A few of the identified cytomegalovirus-associated TCR beta chains were confirmed in vitro to be specific for cytomegalovirus antigens. Most TCR sequences were observed very rarely across donors, whereas some public TCRs were present in many individuals. The study listed 150 to 200 TCR beta chains as associated with cytomegalovirus. In a later analysis, TCRs clustered in the first cohort were found to also tend to co-occur in the roughly 130 validation repertoires, with about 93% of cluster scores above 0. All 130 or so repertoires were used to score co-occurrence in the validation cohort in a later analysis, because that analysis had no HLA typing for the cohort.

The method behind the library was the immunoSEQ multiplex PCR assay. The paper's processing steps were these. A statistical classification framework was developed to diagnose cytomegalovirus status using the catalog of TCR beta chain sequences. This is the immuneACCESS table as TCRdb keeps it, with only in-frame sequences that have V and J called. A part of the clones is gone; compared with another copy, unresolved V genes explain less than half, and the rest is unexplained. V and J calls and clone size are as listed in that table; D and trimming were resolved from the DNA. The sample records 200,000 to 250,000 clones, roughly 87% of which are singletons. The ten largest make up approximately 2% of the sample. This TCR came from a woman aged 18-29 years in good health and CMV-seropositive. Sequencing was done on a sample of PBMCs.

The CDR3 here reads CASSSLAGQTGELFF. DNA sequence: TGCGCCAGCAGCTCTTTAGCGGGACAAACCGGGGAGCTGTTTTTT. The chain was built from TRBV5-1 and TRBJ2-2; 8 bases in between match TRBD2. Reading the germline V gene gives CDR1 SGHRS and CDR2 YFSETQ. Germline trimming amounts to 3 bases on V and 5 bases on J, with 6 as the count of junction bases outside the gene matches. The CDR3 spans 15 residues, from the cysteine through the phenylalanine. Only CDR3 DNA is held: 45 bases, read in frame from base 1.